The 27 T cell receptor beta chains below were found in one sample sequenced in a study of CD8 T cells in Susac syndrome (dated by TCRdb to the late 2010s). Receptor libraries were prepared by the immunoSEQ multiplex PCR assay. RNA was extracted with the RNeasy kit and about 0.5 to 1 ug was reverse transcribed using random hexamers. TCRdb trimmed public reads at Q25 via fastp, called clones via MiXCR and kept in-frame beta chains. Rows merge per CDR3 protein into single entries with the most common DNA and genes. For this sample there are about 83,000 distinct CDR3 sequences; approximately 96% appear just once. About 0.41% of the sample is held by the ten biggest clonotypes. Material: CD8+ T cells from PBMCs. The receptor set was obtained from a human donor with Susac syndrome.

The J gene is TRBJ1-1, the V gene TRBV4-1; tentative D call: TRBD1 (6 bases). Deletions cut 0 bases from V and 7 bases from J, with 9 bases between. The CDR3 has 13 residues. Germline CDR1 and CDR2: MGHRA and YSYEKL. This chain's CDR3 is CASSQEQGFEAFF. The DNA of the CDR3 is TGCGCCAGCAGCCAAGAACAGGGTTTTGAAGCTTTCTTT.

The rearrangement joins TRBV4-3 to TRBJ2-3, with 8 nucleotides matching TRBD1. Germline V gene data show CDR1 as LGHNA and CDR2 as YSLEER. J gave up 1 base and V 4 bases, and 7 bases lay outside the gene matches. The CDR3 length is 16 residues. The CDR3 DNA follows: TGCGCCAGCAGCCCGTGGACAGGGCTTCGCACAGATACGCAGTATTTT. This gives the protein CASSPWTGLRTDTQYF.

The chain is built from TRBV24-1 and TRBJ2-6; D gene ambiguous. CDR3 size: 14 residues. V was shortened by 5 bases and J by 2 bases, with 6 bases between the two germline ends. Germline V lookup: CDR1 KGHDR, CDR2 SFDVKD. Here the CDR3 DNA reads TGTGCCACCAGTGCCACGACTGGGGCCAACGTCCTGACTTTC. Its protein is CATSATTGANVLTF.

The chain carries TRBV28 and TRBJ1-1; TRBD1 matches at 8 bases. The J segment lost 1 base and the V segment lost 5 bases, leaving 3 bases of the junction unmatched. The length of the CDR3 is 14 residues. CDR1 and CDR2 (germline): MDHEN, SYDVKM. CDR3 bases: TGTGCCAGCAGTCCAGGGACAGGGAACACTGAAGCTTTCTTT. Its translation: CASSPGTGNTEAFF.

J is TRBJ2-3 and V is TRBV27, with 12 bases fitting TRBD2. The V segment lost 5 bases and the J segment 4 bases; nucleotides outside the gene matches: 10. The CDR3 consists of 17 residues. In germline, CDR1 is MNHEY, CDR2 SMNVEV (reference sequence). CDR3 region: CASSRLLSSGRADTQYF. The CDR3 region has the DNA TGTGCCAGCAGTCGTTTACTGTCTAGCGGGAGGGCAGATACGCAGTATTTT.

The chain recombines TRBV7-2 with TRBJ2-5; D is perhaps TRBD1 or TRBD2 (5 bases each). The V and J ends lost 5 bases and 1 base respectively, with 8 bases between them. The CDR3 loop spans 13 amino acids. Germline CDR1 and CDR2: SGHTA and FQGNSA. The CDR3 nucleotides are TGTGCCAGCAGCCGGGACCGCCAAGAGACCCAGTACTTC. This codes for CASSRDRQETQYF.

The genes are TRBV15 and TRBJ2-6, with TRBD1 as a possible D gene (5 bases). Deletions cut 3 bases from V and 0 bases from J, with 12 bases between. CDR3 length: 17 residues. The V gene's germline CDR1 is LNHNV and CDR2 YYDKDF (reference sequence). CDR3 coding DNA: TGTGCCACCAGCAGGGTTGGACAAAGCTCTGGGGCCAACGTCCTGACTTTC. Its protein is CATSRVGQSSGANVLTF.

This chain links TRBV20-1 with TRBJ2-7; 10 nucleotides agree with TRBD2. Germline loops: CDR1 DFQATT, CDR2 SNEGSKA (reference sequence). The CDR3 is 15 amino acids. J lost 5 bases, V lost 0 bases, and 7 bases had no gene match. DNA for the CDR3: TGCAGTGCTAGAGATCCGGAGCGGGGGGGCCACGAGCAGTACGTC. Translating gives CSARDPERGGHEQYV.

The V gene is TRBV12-3 or TRBV12-4, the J gene TRBJ2-3; no clear D. CDR3 length equals 15 residues. Trimming cost V 10 bases and J 6 bases, with 23 bases left between them. CDR3 residues: CAISHDEFASDTQYF. The CDR3 bases are TGTGCCATCTCCCATGACGAATTTGCTTCGGATACGCAGTATTTT.

The rearrangement uses TRBV14 and TRBJ1-1; perhaps TRBD1 as D (6 bases). Looked up from germline, CDR1 is SGHDN and CDR2 is FVKESK. V was shortened by 4 bases and J by 5 bases, with 8 bases between the two germline ends. The CDR3 sequence is 12 residues long. The CDR3 spells CASSPGVTEAFF. The CDR3 DNA follows: TGTGCCAGCAGCCCAGGGGTTACTGAAGCTTTCTTT.

The chain uses TRBV20-1 and TRBJ1-5, with D unclear. The V end was cut by 0 bases, the J end by 1 base, with 10 bases between. This CDR3 contains 15 residues. The V gene's germline CDR1 is DFQATT and CDR2 SNEGSKA (reference sequence). The CDR3 loop is CSARDRAESNQPQHF. The CDR3, as DNA: TGCAGTGCTAGAGATCGTGCGGAGAGCAATCAGCCCCAGCATTTT.

This clonotype was detected once. CDR3 region: CASSWRQGDYEQYF. The CDR3 DNA sequence: TGCGCCAGCAGCTGGAGACAGGGGGACTACGAGCAGTACTTC. This sequence joins TRBV5-1 and TRBJ2-7, with 9 bases matching TRBD1. The germline CDR1 and CDR2 sequences are SGHRS and YFSETQ. The CDR3 totals 14 residues. The J segment lost 3 bases and the V segment lost 3 bases, leaving 4 bases of the junction unmatched.

CDR3 nucleotides: TGTGCCAGCAGTTCCGCTAGCAATCAGCCCCAGCATTTT. Protein: CASSSASNQPQHF. This rearrangement joins TRBV27 to TRBJ1-5; D is unresolved. The CDR3 is 13 residues long. V shed 4 bases and J shed 0 bases, with 4 bases lying between them. Germline lookup yields CDR1 MNHEY and CDR2 SMNVEV (reference sequence).

As DNA, the CDR3 is TGCAGCGTTAGACAGGGTCCCAACACTGAAGCTTTCTTT. It is translated as CSVRQGPNTEAFF. This sequence joins TRBV29-1 and TRBJ1-1, with TRBD1 identical over 7 bases. V lost 5 bases and J lost 2; bases outside the gene matches: 5. The CDR3 is 13 residues long. The germline gives CDR1 SQVTM, CDR2 ANQGSEA.

The CDR3: CASSATGGQGEKLFF. Written as DNA, the CDR3 is TGTGCCAGCAGCGCCACAGGGGGACAAGGGGAAAAACTGTTTTTT. This rearrangement joins TRBV9 to TRBJ1-4, with 8 nucleotides matching TRBD1. The germline gives CDR1 SGDLS, CDR2 YYNGEE. The V segment lost 3 bases and the J segment 8 bases; nucleotides outside the gene matches: 9. CDR3 size: 15 residues.

The chain recombines TRBV7-9 with TRBJ2-3, with 8 bases matching TRBD2. The germline CDR1 and CDR2 sequences are SEHNR and FQNEAQ (reference sequence). Losses at the gene ends were 4 bases for V and 2 bases for J; bases not matched to a gene: 8. The CDR3 has 16 amino acids. The CDR3 DNA reads TGTGCCAGCAGCTCCCGACTAGCGCAAACCACAGATACGCAGTATTTT. It translates to CASSSRLAQTTDTQYF.

The CDR3 DNA is TGTGCCAGCAGCCCCGGTTCCGCCACTGAAGCTTTCTTT. Amino acid sequence: CASSPGSATEAFF. The chain has TRBV14 and TRBJ1-1; D is unresolved. This CDR3 has 13 amino acids. The germline gives CDR1 SGHDN, CDR2 FVKESK. With 4 bases removed from V and 4 bases from J, the gap between germline ends came to 10 bases.

The chain uses TRBV30 and TRBJ2-5; the match to TRBD2 covers 8 bases. This CDR3 contains 16 residues. CDR1 and CDR2 from the germline V gene are GTSNPN and SVGIG (reference sequence). The ends lost 4 bases at V and 1 base at J; junction bases unmatched: 11. The CDR3 DNA sequence: TGTGCCTGGATTAGCGGGAATGACCCTATCCAAGAGACCCAGTACTTC. Its translation: CAWISGNDPIQETQYF. The full variable domain, with the rest looked up from reference TRBV30 and TRBJ2-5, is SQTIHQWPATLVQPVGSPLSLECTVEGTSNPNLYWYRQAAGRGLQLLFYSVGIGQISSEVPQNLSASRPQDRQFILSSKKLLLSDSGFYLCAWISGNDPIQETQYFGPGTRLLVL.

This clonotype was picked up one time. The J gene is TRBJ2-7, the V gene TRBV12-3 or TRBV12-4, with D perhaps matching TRBD2 (5 bases). Trimming took 8 bases from V and 5 from J, leaving 16 bases between them. The CDR3 is 13 residues long. Written as DNA, the CDR3 is TGTGCCAGCCTCGGGGTGGAAGCCAACGAGCAGTACTTC. Residues: CASLGVEANEQYF.

V gene TRBV4-3 combines with J gene TRBJ2-3; D unresolved. The CDR3 has 17 amino acids. Germline CDR1 reads LGHNA; CDR2 reads YSLEER. V was cut by 0 bases and J by 6 bases, with 19 bases left in between. CDR3 DNA sequence: TGCGCCAGCAGCCAAGATTTGACTCCCGTTGGGGTTGATACGCAGTATTTT. It specifies CASSQDLTPVGVDTQYF.

The CDR3: CASSPLAGVETQYF. In DNA form, the CDR3 reads TGTGCCAGCAGCCCCCTAGCGGGAGTGGAGACCCAGTACTTC. This chain links TRBV7-9 with TRBJ2-5, with 10 bases fitting TRBD2. Trimming removed 5 bases from V and 5 bases from J; junction bases left unmatched: 5. The CDR3 is 14 residues long. CDR1 and CDR2 from the germline V gene are SEHNR and FQNEAQ (reference sequence).

V is TRBV7-9 and J is TRBJ2-3, with D unclear. Germline values: CDR1 SEHNR, CDR2 FQNEAQ (reference sequence). Trimming pared 5 bases from V and 2 bases from J, leaving 14 bases between. This CDR3 comprises 15 residues. Written as DNA, the CDR3 is TGTGCCAGCAGCCCTGGCCCATCACCCACAGATACGCAGTATTTT. Protein product: CASSPGPSPTDTQYF.

This sequence joins TRBV9 and TRBJ2-5; D gene ambiguous. Trimming cost V 3 bases and J 2 bases, with 8 bases left between them. The CDR3 is 13 amino acids. Germline loops: CDR1 SGDLS, CDR2 YYNGEE. The CDR3 sequence: CASSGEVQETQYF. The CDR3 DNA reads as TGTGCCAGCAGCGGGGAAGTGCAAGAGACCCAGTACTTC.

The chain recombines TRBV20-1 with TRBJ1-1, with D maybe TRBD1 (5 bases). This CDR3 comprises 13 residues. Looked up from germline, CDR1 is DFQATT and CDR2 is SNEGSKA (reference sequence). V lost 3 bases and J lost 9, with 17 bases in between. The CDR3 is CSARDIEAEKAFF. The DNA of the CDR3 is TGCAGTGCTAGGGACATAGAGGCGGAGAAAGCTTTCTTT.

The chain carries TRBV9 and TRBJ1-2; 7 bases agree with TRBD1. CDR3 length equals 13 residues. The V segment lost 2 bases and the J segment 4 bases; nucleotides outside the gene matches: 2. Looked up from germline, CDR1 is SGDLS and CDR2 is YYNGEE. The CDR3 sequence is CASSVRDSYGYTF. In DNA form, the CDR3 reads TGTGCCAGCAGCGTCCGGGACAGCTATGGCTACACCTTC.

The V and J genes are TRBV12-3 or TRBV12-4 and TRBJ2-5; no firm D call. The V gene lost 3 bases and the J gene lost 2 bases, with 7 bases spanning the gap. This CDR3 contains 13 residues. CDR3: CASSLNGQETQYF. Written as DNA, the CDR3 is TGTGCCAGCAGTTTGAACGGACAAGAGACCCAGTACTTC.

V is TRBV27 and J is TRBJ2-2, with TRBD2 matching over 7 bases. The germline V gene has CDR1 MNHEY and CDR2 SMNVEV (reference sequence). The CDR3 spans 16 residues. The V segment lost 3 bases and the J segment 7 bases; nucleotides outside the gene matches: 11. As DNA, the CDR3 is TGTGCCAGCAGTTTCTGGGCGGGGGACCCGGGCGGGGAGCTGTTTTTT. Encoded protein: CASSFWAGDPGGELFF.